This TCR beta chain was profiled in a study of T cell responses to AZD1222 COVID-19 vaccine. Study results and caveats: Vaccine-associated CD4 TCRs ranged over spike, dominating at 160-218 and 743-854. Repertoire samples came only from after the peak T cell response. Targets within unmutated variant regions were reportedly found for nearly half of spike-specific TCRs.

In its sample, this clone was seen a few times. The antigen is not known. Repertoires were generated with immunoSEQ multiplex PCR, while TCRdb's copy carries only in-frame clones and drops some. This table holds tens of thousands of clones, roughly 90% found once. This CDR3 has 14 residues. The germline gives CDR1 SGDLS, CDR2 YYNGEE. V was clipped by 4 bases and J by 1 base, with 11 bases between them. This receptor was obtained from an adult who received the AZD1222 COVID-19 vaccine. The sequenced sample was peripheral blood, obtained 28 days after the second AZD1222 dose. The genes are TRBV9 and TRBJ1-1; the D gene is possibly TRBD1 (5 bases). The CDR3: CASSPFDRNTEAFF. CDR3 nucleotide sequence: TGTGCCAGCAGCCCATTCGACAGGAACACTGAAGCTTTCTTT.